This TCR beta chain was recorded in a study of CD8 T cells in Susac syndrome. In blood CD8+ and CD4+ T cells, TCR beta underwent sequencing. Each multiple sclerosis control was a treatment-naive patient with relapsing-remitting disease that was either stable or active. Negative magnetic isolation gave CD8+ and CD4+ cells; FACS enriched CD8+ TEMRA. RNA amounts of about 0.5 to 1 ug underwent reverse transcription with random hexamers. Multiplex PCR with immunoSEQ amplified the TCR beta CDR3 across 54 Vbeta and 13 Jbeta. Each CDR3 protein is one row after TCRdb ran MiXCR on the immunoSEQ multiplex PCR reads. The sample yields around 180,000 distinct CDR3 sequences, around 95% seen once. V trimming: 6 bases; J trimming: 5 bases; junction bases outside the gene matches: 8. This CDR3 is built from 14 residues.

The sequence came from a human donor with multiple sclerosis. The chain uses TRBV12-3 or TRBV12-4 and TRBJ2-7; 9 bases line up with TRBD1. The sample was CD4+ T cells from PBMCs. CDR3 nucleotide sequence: TGTGCCAGCAGCAGGGGACAGGGACTCAACGAGCAGTACTTC. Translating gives CASSRGQGLNEQYF.